The T cell receptor (beta chain) under discussion was sequenced for a study of T-cell memory formation after mild COVID-19 (dated by TCRdb to about 2021). About the full investigation: TCR sequence clusters from the two donors were found to be largely donor specific. The cohort comprised two young, previously healthy adult volunteers, one female and one male. In a couple of donors, T-cell clones that expanded and contracted after mild COVID-19 were tracked by sequencing TCRalpha and TCRbeta repertoires over time. General findings and caveats noted by the study authors: Whether the second-wave clones peaking on day 37 were SARS-CoV-2 specific was not confirmed. Only two mild cases were covered in the study, and larger cohorts including severe cases with pre-infection samples were considered necessary. Contracting CD4+ clones were found mainly in CM and EM memory subsets, while CD8+ clones were enriched in EMRA. Some responding clones were detected in pre-infection memory, suggesting pre-existing cross-reactive memory T cells joined the SARS-CoV-2 response. Clones contracting from day 15 to 85 had balanced CD4/CD8 phenotypes, while a second wave expanding from day 15 to 37 was biased towards CD4+.

Sequenced on an Illumina NovaSeq 6000. Using 5'RACE with constant-segment primers, TCRalpha and TCRbeta cDNA libraries were constructed, with sample barcodes and unique molecular identifiers added in the process. Trizol reagent was used to extract RNA from every sample. The libraries were amplified in two PCR steps, and the second step added a second sample barcode and Illumina TruSeq adapters. Libraries were sequenced on an Illumina NovaSeq with 2 x 150 bp paired-end reads. The paper's processing steps were these. Demultiplexing of reads and collapsing into UMI-guided consensus sequences were performed with migec v1.2.7. Using mixcr v2.1.11, the UMI consensuses were aligned to TRA and TRB V and J templates and assembled into clonotypes. Expanded or contracted clonotypes were those called significant by both edgeR and NoisET, with noise models trained on biological replicates. For edgeR calls, a false discovery rate-adjusted p below 0.01 and a log2 fold-change threshold of 1 were applied. As an exploratory analysis of dynamics, max-normalized trajectories of the 1000 most abundant clonotypes were examined with PCA combined with hierarchical clustering. Each responding clone was given a CD4 or CD8 phenotype based on the CD4+ and CD8+ repertoires, which had been sequenced separately. TCRdb's own reprocessing of the public reads used fastp at Q25 and MiXCR and kept productive beta chains. CDR3 protein duplicates are merged, each entry listing the most common genes and DNA. TCRdb, not the authors, supplied the V and J calls. This sample has roughly 140,000 distinct CDR3 sequences in its table, and more than 13% of those were observed once. The top ten constitute around 28% of the sample.

Ficoll-Paque density gradient centrifugation was the method used to isolate PBMCs. On this clonotype: Which antigen it targets is not known. No qualities accompany the bases; no much larger clone lies one base away.

The CDR3 starts with the cysteine, ends with the phenylalanine, and has 14 residues. CDR3 DNA only is kept here, 42 bases in frame from base 1. The germline V gene specifies LGHNA as CDR1 and YSLEER as CDR2. V drops 2 bases and J drops 0 bases, leaving 6 bases in between. Sequenced: PBMCs or a T cell subset sorted from them (not recorded which). Rearrangement joined TRBV4-3 to TRBJ2-3, with no D gene named confidently. The receptor was derived from an adult woman who had mild COVID-19 (a few samples of this study predate the infection). The sample titles of this study are shuffled in the database, so cell type and time point are left out; the donor was told from shared clones. CDR3 sequence: CASSQFDSTDTQYF. The nucleotide sequence is TGCGCCAGCAGCCAATTCGACAGCACAGATACGCAGTATTTT.